This T cell receptor (beta chain) was observed in a study of PD-L1 blockade in urothelial cancer. Study information: Blood yielded a median of approximately 130,000 T cells per sample.

Assay: immunoSEQ multiplex PCR; the TCRdb copy retains only in-frame clones and omits some. The sample records roughly 52,000 clones, more than 75% being singletons. CDR3 length: 15 amino acids. V lost 7 bases, J lost 4 bases, and 14 bases lay in between. Time point defined: pretreatment peripheral blood. The sequences come from PBMCs, collected around atezolizumab (anti-PD-L1) treatment. The chain links TRBV23-1 to TRBJ1-6; D is unresolved. TRBV23-1 counts as an open reading frame of uncertain function. This TCR came from a man aged 50 or older with urothelial cancer. CDR3 in amino acids: CASTCGSLYNSPLHF. In nucleotides, the CDR3 is TGCGCCAGCACATGCGGCAGCCTTTATAATTCACCCCTCCACTTT.